These T cell receptor beta chains were read from a single sample in a study of shared clonotypes between healthy human individuals. The repertoire was sequenced with immunoSEQ multiplex PCR; TCRdb's copy has only in-frame clones and lacks some. The sample carries about a million clones, about 75% recorded once. The sequenced sample was memory CD4+ T cells sorted from blood. Receptors were obtained from a man aged 18 to 30 in good health. Both conserved end residues are part of each CDR3. Some rows mark clone size as missing; the rest say once, few, many or name a class of expanded clone.

abundance	v_gene	len	j_gene	CDR3aa
-	TRBV18	17	TRBJ2-3	CASSPRTSGSNTDTQYF
-	TRBV19	15	TRBJ1-5	CASTLWGRGDQPQHF
-	TRBV5-4	15	TRBJ1-6	CASRSDRHANSPLHF
once	TRBV2	13	TRBJ1-6	CASTAGIGSPLHF
-	TRBV18	16	TRBJ2-5	CASSRNLGQGVETQYF
-	TRBV6-1	13	TRBJ1-2	CASTREGGYGYTF
-	TRBV4-3	21	TRBJ2-3	CASSQQGGQGGLIFSTDTQYF
-	TRBV6-5	14	TRBJ1-2	CASSSWDGYYGYTF
-	TRBV18	14	TRBJ2-7	CASSPRDRGREQYF
few	TRBV5-1	15	TRBJ1-1	CASSPLDRVNTEAFF
few	TRBV11-2	14	TRBJ2-2	CASSLGLLTGELFF
-	TRBV2	14	TRBJ2-1	CASLQGAQYNEQFF
-	TRBV4-2	15	TRBJ2-5	CASSSSRAYKETQYF
-	TRBV5-1	15	TRBJ1-3	CASSLGGQYRNTIYF
-	TRBV7-2	15	TRBJ2-7	CASSLEAGGPYEQYF
-	TRBV21-1	15	TRBJ1-5	CASGTGGSSNQPQHF
-	TRBV5-1	13	TRBJ2-7	CASSPRQGYEQYF
-	TRBV5-6	12	TRBJ2-3	CASSFFPDTQYF
once	TRBV6-6	13	TRBJ2-7	CASTGAATYEQYF
-	TRBV5-4	15	TRBJ2-3	CASSLDPGVSDTQYF
-	TRBV10-1	13	TRBJ1-4	CASTTGPNEKLFF
-	TRBV12-5	15	TRBJ1-4	CASGGLGGSNEKLFF
-	TRBV5-4	15	TRBJ2-7	CASSWGTGEEYEQYF
-	TRBV19	14	TRBJ1-1	CASIMGGENTEAFF
few	TRBV27	12	TRBJ1-2	CASSPGNYGYTF
-	TRBV10-2	14	TRBJ2-7	CASSLTSSSYEQYF
-	TRBV30	14	TRBJ1-5	CAWRATGANQPQHF
once	TRBV19	14	TRBJ2-7	CASRALAGDGEQYF
-	TRBV6-4	15	TRBJ2-2	CASSDRPGNTGELFF
few	TRBV30	13	TRBJ2-5	CAWSVRIQETQYF
-	TRBV27	14	TRBJ2-5	CASTLRRGSETQYF
-	TRBV29-1	13	TRBJ1-4	CSARTGNNEKLFF
once	TRBV5-1	13	TRBJ1-2	CASRPTGAGGYTF
-	TRBV7-7	13	TRBJ2-1	CASSSGGGNEQFF
-	TRBV7-9	13	TRBJ2-5	CAGGDREQETQYF
many	TRBV15	15	TRBJ1-2	CATSRDTQGSYGYTF
-	TRBV6-5	16	TRBJ1-3	CASSYSTGTSGNTIYF
-	TRBV7-2	16	TRBJ2-2	CASSLVSSRVTGELFF
-	TRBV7-3	17	TRBJ2-6	CASSLTGVDSGANVLTF
-	TRBV10-3	14	TRBJ1-1	CAISRTGGGTEAFF
-	TRBV19	18	TRBJ1-5	CASSPSRGLAYSNQPQHF
-	TRBV28	12	TRBJ2-7	CASSLQYYEQYF
-	TRBV5-1	18	TRBJ2-4	CASSSSPAGGPKENIQYF
-	TRBV28	14	TRBJ2-5	CASSRSGGQETQYF
-	TRBV19	15	TRBJ1-2	CASSGQGASNYGYTF